A selection of T cell receptor beta chains follows, all from one sample in a study of OX40 agonist ivuxolimab in advanced cancers. TCRdb keeps only in-frame clones here, not all; method: immunoSEQ multiplex PCR. The sample shows roughly 69,000 clones, 75% to 95% of them seen only once. This sample comprised CD4+ or CD8+ T cells sorted from blood, obtained in a trial of the OX40 agonist ivuxolimab. The receptors derive from an adult with an advanced solid tumor such as melanoma, head and neck, liver or kidney cancer. CDR3s include the opening cysteine and the closing phenylalanine or tryptophan. Each record gives: CDR3 protein, V gene, CDR3 length.

cdr3_aa: CASSLEGASTDTQYF
v_call: TRBV4-1
cdr3_length: 15

cdr3_aa: CASRQGYGYTF
v_call: TRBV10-2
cdr3_length: 11

cdr3_aa: CASSEDRGVRNEQFF
v_call: TRBV25-1
cdr3_length: 15

cdr3_aa: CASSLGGLDQPQHF
v_call: TRBV28
cdr3_length: 14

cdr3_aa: CASSATPNIQYF
v_call: TRBV2
cdr3_length: 12

cdr3_aa: CASSVGGQVLYEQYF
v_call: TRBV9
cdr3_length: 15

cdr3_aa: CASGPGDTDTQYF
v_call: TRBV12-5
cdr3_length: 13

cdr3_aa: CASSLGNRGGNEQFF
v_call: TRBV7-9
cdr3_length: 15

cdr3_aa: CAISESSGGNQPQHF
v_call: TRBV10-3
cdr3_length: 15

cdr3_aa: CASSLDRDDEQFF
v_call: TRBV6-4
cdr3_length: 13

cdr3_aa: CASSRYLAGDNEQFF
v_call: TRBV11-2
cdr3_length: 15

cdr3_aa: CASSQVRLGVDTQYF
v_call: TRBV19
cdr3_length: 15

cdr3_aa: CASTPGQASMNTEAFF
v_call: TRBV28
cdr3_length: 16

cdr3_aa: CASSPLAENTDTQYF
v_call: TRBV18
cdr3_length: 15

cdr3_aa: CASSFGVGNQETQYF
v_call: TRBV4-1
cdr3_length: 15